This T cell receptor (beta chain) was profiled in a study of blood T cell repertoires in COVID-19. The V end was cut by 3 bases, the J end by 4 bases, with 20 bases between. The CDR3 consists of 17 residues. Germline-derived CDR1 and CDR2 are KGHDR and SFDVKD. Libraries were prepared by immunoSEQ multiplex PCR; TCRdb keeps only in-frame clonotypes and omits some of them. The sample consists of some 150,000 clones, 79% of them appearing once. This clonotype was obtained from a man aged 50 to 59 with active or convalescent COVID-19. What was sequenced was peripheral blood. The rearrangement links TRBV24-1 to TRBJ1-2; weak D call: TRBD1 (6 bases). The CDR3 spells CATSDPARDTVPYGYTF. The CDR3 DNA follows: TGTGCCACCAGTGATCCAGCCCGGGACACCGTGCCCTATGGCTACACCTTC.